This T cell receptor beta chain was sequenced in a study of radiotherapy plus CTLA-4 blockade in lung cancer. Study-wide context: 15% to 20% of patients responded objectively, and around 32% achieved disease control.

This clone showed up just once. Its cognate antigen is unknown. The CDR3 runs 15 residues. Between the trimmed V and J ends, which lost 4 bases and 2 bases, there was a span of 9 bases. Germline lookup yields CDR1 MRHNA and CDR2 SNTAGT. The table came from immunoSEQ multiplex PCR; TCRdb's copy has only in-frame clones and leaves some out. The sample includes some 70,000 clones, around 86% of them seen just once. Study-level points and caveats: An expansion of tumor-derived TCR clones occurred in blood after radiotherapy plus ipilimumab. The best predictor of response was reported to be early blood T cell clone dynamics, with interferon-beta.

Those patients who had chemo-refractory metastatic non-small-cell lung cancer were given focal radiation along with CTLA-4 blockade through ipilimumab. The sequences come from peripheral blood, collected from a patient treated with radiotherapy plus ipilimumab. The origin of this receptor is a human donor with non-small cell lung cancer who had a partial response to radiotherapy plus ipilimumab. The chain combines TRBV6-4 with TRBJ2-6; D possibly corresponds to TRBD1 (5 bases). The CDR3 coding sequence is TGTGCCAGCAGTGCCGACAGAGCTGGGGCCAACGTCCTGACTTTC. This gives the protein CASSADRAGANVLTF.